The next 12 T cell receptor beta chains were all read from a single sample in a study of blood T cell repertoires in COVID-19. The protocol was immunoSEQ multiplex PCR, while the TCRdb copy is restricted to in-frame clones and leaves out a portion. The profile shows roughly 250,000 clones, 80% to 85% of them singletons. The sample comprised peripheral blood. The receptors were sampled from a woman aged 55-69 years with active or convalescent COVID-19.

The chain joins TRBV9 to TRBJ2-5, with D possibly being TRBD2 (5 bases). The germline V gene has CDR1 SGDLS and CDR2 YYNGEE. The CDR3 spans 13 residues. V dropped 4 bases and J dropped 5 bases, with 12 bases sitting between them. The chain's CDR3 is CASSPGIGETQYF. CDR3 bases: TGTGCCAGCAGCCCCGGGATTGGGGAGACCCAGTACTTC.

This clone was seen a single time. In DNA form, the CDR3 reads TGTGCCAGCCAGACGGGACTAGCGTTTAACAATGAGCAGTTCTTC. Translation gives CASQTGLAFNNEQFF. The rearrangement joins TRBV9 to TRBJ2-1, with TRBD2 matching over 10 bases. The ends lost 7 bases at V and 5 bases at J; junction bases unmatched: 9. The germline CDR1 and CDR2 sequences are SGDLS and YYNGEE. The CDR3 is 15 residues long.

The chain employs TRBV5-1 and TRBJ1-4, with 9 bases aligning to TRBD1. This CDR3 region has 16 residues. Germline CDR1 SGHRS, CDR2 YFSETQ. Unmatched junction bases numbered 7, after V lost 0 bases and J lost 7 bases. The CDR3 reads CASSLASGQGLEKLFF. The CDR3, as DNA: TGCGCCAGCAGCTTGGCATCGGGACAGGGCCTTGAAAAACTGTTTTTT.

V gene TRBV13 combines with J gene TRBJ1-2; possible D gene TRBD1, 6 bases. The ends were cut back, 5 bases at V and 3 bases at J, with 13 bases in the middle. This CDR3 contains 14 residues. Germline CDR1 PRHDT, CDR2 FYEKMQ (reference sequence). CDR3 in amino acids: CASSPPTGDYGYTF. The CDR3, as DNA: TGTGCCAGCAGCCCGCCGACAGGAGACTATGGCTACACCTTC.

The chain combines TRBV5-4 with TRBJ1-1; tentatively, D is TRBD1 (5 bases). Germline CDR1 and CDR2: SGHNT and YYREEE (reference sequence). V was cut by 2 bases and J by 3 bases, with 8 bases left in between. The CDR3 totals 13 residues. CDR3 nucleotides: TGTGCCAGCAGCTTCGGGGGTGACACTGAAGCTTTCTTT. Translating gives CASSFGGDTEAFF.

This chain joins TRBV7-3 and TRBJ2-5; TRBD2 is a possible D gene (5 bases). The V gene's germline CDR1 is SGHTA and CDR2 FQGTGA. The CDR3 runs 15 residues. Trimming removed 1 base at V and 1 base at J, with 10 bases between. The CDR3 region has the DNA TGTGCCAGCAGCTTAATGGGAGTCCCCCAAGAGACCCAGTACTTC. Translated, it gives CASSLMGVPQETQYF. Using reference TRBV7-3 and TRBJ2-5 for the parts outside the CDR3, the full variable domain is GAGVSQTPSNKVTEKGKYVELRCDPISGHTALYWYRQSLGQGPEFLIYFQGTGAADDSGLPNDRFFAVRPEGSVSTLKIQRTERGDSAVYLCASSLMGVPQETQYFGPGTRLLVL.

The rearrangement uses TRBV5-1 and TRBJ1-6; D is ambiguous. The V end lost 0 bases, the J end lost 5 bases, and 6 bases lay between the germline ends. Germline lookup yields CDR1 SGHRS and CDR2 YFSETQ. The CDR3 has 14 residues. CDR3 coding DNA: TGCGCCAGCAGCTTGGGGAGTAATAATTCACCCCTCCACTTT. It codes for CASSLGSNNSPLHF.

This rearrangement joins TRBV14 to TRBJ1-1, with 7 bases aligning to TRBD1. The CDR3 loop spans 16 amino acids. Germline assignment: CDR1 SGHDN and CDR2 FVKESK. V shed 0 bases and J 0 bases; nucleotides not matched to a gene: 4. CDR3 DNA sequence: TGTGCCAGCAGCCAAGATCTCGGACAGGTGAACACTGAAGCTTTCTTT. Its translation is CASSQDLGQVNTEAFF.

This clone was seen a single time. V gene TRBV3-1 (or the pseudogene TRBV3-2) combines with J gene TRBJ2-5; D might be TRBD1 (5 bases). CDR1 LGHDT and CDR2 YNNKEL come from the germline V gene (reference sequence). V shed 0 bases and J shed 3 bases, with 14 bases lying between them. This CDR3 comprises 16 residues. The CDR3 is CASSQDRAGFKETQYF. CDR3 sequence (DNA): TGTGCCAGCAGCCAAGATAGGGCAGGGTTTAAAGAGACCCAGTACTTC.

This chain uses TRBV6-5 with TRBJ1-1; D not resolved. CDR3 length: 14 residues. The germline CDR1 and CDR2 sequences are MNHEY and SVGAGI. V lost 7 bases and J 1 base, leaving 13 bases between the germline ends. The CDR3 loop reads CASNPGVPNTEAFF. As DNA, the CDR3 is TGTGCCAGCAATCCCGGGGTCCCGAACACTGAAGCTTTCTTT.

The chain uses TRBV3-1 (or the pseudogene TRBV3-2) and TRBJ1-2; 7 positions agree with TRBD1. Germline assignment: CDR1 LGHDT and CDR2 YNNKEL (reference sequence). The CDR3 spans 17 residues. V gave up 1 base and J gave up 1 base; unmatched junction bases: 9. CDR3 bases: TGTGCCAGCAGCCAAGGAGGGGGCAGTGTCCTTAACTATGGCTACACCTTC. It specifies CASSQGGGSVLNYGYTF.

The V and J genes are TRBV4-1 and TRBJ1-1; D is unresolved. With 2 bases removed from V and 0 bases from J, the gap between germline ends came to 4 bases. CDR3 length: 13 amino acids. Germline V CDR1 and CDR2: MGHRA, YSYEKL. CDR3 loop: CASSQPMNTEAFF. CDR3 bases: TGCGCCAGCAGCCAACCCATGAACACTGAAGCTTTCTTT.